This TCR beta chain originates from a study of blood T cell repertoires in COVID-19. Study overall: COVID-19 samples, acute and convalescent, were from the United States, Italy and Spain.

This CDR3 is built from 14 residues. From germline, CDR1 is SGHTA and CDR2 FQGNSA. Losses at the gene ends were 1 base for V and 4 bases for J; bases not matched to a gene: 3. In the source study's methods: Amplification of reference gene primers was used by the study to estimate nucleated cell counts. Method: immunoSEQ multiplex PCR; TCRdb's copy keeps in-frame clones and lacks some. V and J calls and clone size are copied from that table; D and trimming were computed from the DNA. This sample carries 300,000 to 400,000 clones, roughly 90% of them seen once, and the ten largest clones take approximately 7.4%.

The origin of this receptor is a woman in her sixties or seventies with COVID-19, enrolled during active disease. The chain joins TRBV7-2 to TRBJ1-2; 7 bases match TRBD1. What was sequenced was peripheral blood. The CDR3 loop reads CASSLGGQLYGYTF. The CDR3 DNA reads TGTGCCAGCAGCTTAGGGGGACAGCTCTATGGCTACACCTTC.